This T cell receptor beta chain was identified during a study of blood T cells in healthy people across ages. Regarding the study as a whole: Greater diversity and more naive CD4+ cells were seen in long-lived donors than in aged donors.

Donors were healthy Caucasian individuals from Russia aged about 6 to 100. Total RNA, at least 6 micrograms per sample, was extracted from PBMCs. For this clonotype: Its antigen is not known.

This CDR3 comprises 13 residues. J was trimmed by 6 bases and V by 7 bases; bases with no gene match: 5. In germline, CDR1 is ENHRY, CDR2 SYGVKD. Using a J-beta primer mix together with a sample-barcoded 5' primer, a second PCR was run for roughly 6 to 12 cycles. One entry per CDR3 protein, called by TCRdb with MiXCR from the 5' RACE reads. Found here are hundreds of thousands of distinct CDR3 sequences, 58% of them singletons; the top ten hold 35% to 40%. This receptor was obtained from a man in his 60s in good health. The sequencing input was blood. The chain recombines TRBV10-3 with TRBJ2-3; the match to TRBD1 covers 9 bases. CDR3 in amino acids: CAIKGTGKDTQYF. The DNA for the CDR3 is TGTGCCATCAAAGGGACAGGGAAGGATACGCAGTATTTT.